The 2 T cell receptor beta chains given below trace back to one sample, sequenced in a study of blood T cell repertoires in COVID-19. This table comes from immunoSEQ multiplex PCR, and its TCRdb copy is limited to in-frame clones, with some not included. The data hold approximately 180,000 clones, with around 87% observed a single time. The sample was peripheral blood. The receptor set was obtained from a woman in her seventies with COVID-19, enrolled during active disease.

V is TRBV2 and J is TRBJ2-1; no clear D. The CDR3 contains 13 residues. Germline V gives CDR1 SNHLY, CDR2 FYNNEI. V was clipped by 3 bases and J by 4 bases, with 7 bases between them. The CDR3 nucleotides are TGTGCCAGCAGTGATGACATTTACAATGAGCAGTTCTTC. This codes for CASSDDIYNEQFF.

The CDR3 bases are TGTGCCAGCACCGGTCAATCCTGGGGGCCTGGGGCCAACGTCCTGACTTTC. Translated, it gives CASTGQSWGPGANVLTF. The rearrangement uses TRBV28 and TRBJ2-6; perhaps TRBD1 as D (6 bases). The CDR3 has 17 amino acids. Between the trimmed V and J ends, which lost 7 bases and 2 bases, there was a span of 18 bases. The V gene's germline CDR1 is MDHEN and CDR2 SYDVKM.